The text below deals with one T cell receptor beta chain. Its target is unknown. V lost 5 bases and J 0 bases, leaving 11 bases between the germline ends. This CDR3 contains 15 residues. Germline-derived CDR1 and CDR2 are SGHAT and FQNNGV. The sample belongs to a study of T cell responses to AZD1222 COVID-19 vaccine. Across the study: Researchers grouped second doses given at about 4 or about 12 weeks into one pool. Study conclusions and caveats: Just a handful of AZD1222 recipients tested seropositive at baseline. Repertoires were obtained only post-peak T cell response. Spike-specific TCR breadth and depth went up after people got two AZD1222 doses.

Sequencing was performed with immunoSEQ multiplex PCR; in TCRdb, only in-frame clones are kept and a portion is missing. The sample includes some 120,000 clones, approximately 90% of them seen just once. The TCR comes from an adult in good health. Sequencing used peripheral blood, obtained on day 0 of AZD1222 vaccination. The chain carries TRBV11-2 and TRBJ2-4; D perhaps matches TRBD1 (5 bases). CDR3: CASSNLRGAKNIQYF. In DNA, the CDR3 is TGTGCCAGCAGCAACTTAAGGGGAGCCAAAAACATTCAGTACTTC.